A single sample is the source of the 12 T cell receptor beta chains below, sequenced in a study of blood T cell repertoires in COVID-19. Using immunoSEQ multiplex PCR, the repertoire was profiled, and TCRdb retains in-frame clones only, with some absent. Of about 250,000 clones in the sample, about 90% were seen once. Sequencing used peripheral blood. Receptors originate from a man at least 80 years old with acute or convalescent COVID-19.

The chain is built from TRBV5-1 and TRBJ1-4; 7 bases map to TRBD1. Trimming at V came to 1 base and at J to 6 bases, leaving 9 bases not matched to a gene. The CDR3 length is 16 residues. CDR1 and CDR2 from the germline V gene are SGHRS and YFSETQ. The CDR3 reads CASSLFTGAVYEKLFF. For the CDR3, the DNA is TGCGCCAGCAGCTTGTTCACAGGGGCGGTATATGAAAAACTGTTTTTT. The complete variable domain, with remaining parts taken from reference TRBV5-1 and TRBJ1-4, reads KAGVTQTPRYLIKTRGQQVTLSCSPISGHRSVSWYQQTPGQGLQFLFEYFSETQRNKGNFPGRFSGRQFSNSRSEMNVSTLELGDSALYLCASSLFTGAVYEKLFFGSGTQLSVL.

This clone came up once. The chain carries TRBV11-1 and TRBJ2-7; D possibly corresponds to TRBD1 (6 bases). The CDR3 totals 15 residues. The V gene lost 5 bases and the J gene lost 6 bases, with 20 bases spanning the gap. The V gene's germline CDR1 is SGHAT and CDR2 FQDESV (reference sequence). The CDR3 DNA reads TGTGCCAGCAGCCCCCTGTCCCAGGGGATCGGCGAGCAGTACTTC. The encoded protein is CASSPLSQGIGEQYF. The complete variable domain, with remaining parts taken from reference TRBV11-1 and TRBJ2-7, reads EAEVAQSPRYKITEKSQAVAFWCDPISGHATLYWYRQILGQGPELLVQFQDESVVDDSQLPKDRFSAERLKGVDSTLKIQPAELGDSAMYLCASSPLSQGIGEQYFGPGTRLTVT.

The count of this clone is one. The chain employs TRBV25-1 and TRBJ1-2; 8 bases fit TRBD1. The CDR3 runs 13 residues. Germline V gene data show CDR1 as MGHDK and CDR2 as SYGVNS. CDR3 sequence reads: CAHPRQGSDGYTF. In DNA, the CDR3 is TGTGCGCACCCCCGACAGGGGTCTGATGGCTACACCTTC.

J is TRBJ2-3 and V is TRBV11-1, with TRBD2 as a possible D gene (6 bases). The V gene lost 2 bases and the J gene lost 4 bases, with 10 bases spanning the gap. The CDR3 runs 14 residues. The germline CDR1 and CDR2 sequences are SGHAT and FQDESV (reference sequence). DNA of the CDR3: TGTGCCAGCAGCTTAAGGTGGGAGGCAGATACGCAGTATTTT. Protein product: CASSLRWEADTQYF.

The rearrangement joins TRBV7-2 to TRBJ2-4; 9 nucleotides match TRBD1. From germline, CDR1 is SGHTA and CDR2 FQGNSA. Unmatched junction bases numbered 5, after V lost 5 bases and J lost 0 bases. CDR3 length: 16 residues. The CDR3 reads CASSPGQGLAKNIQYF. CDR3 DNA: TGTGCCAGCAGCCCGGGACAGGGACTAGCCAAAAACATTCAGTACTTC.

The V call is TRBV3-1 (or the pseudogene TRBV3-2), the J call TRBJ2-5, with D perhaps matching TRBD1 (5 bases). This CDR3 region has 15 residues. The germline V gene has CDR1 LGHDT and CDR2 YNNKEL (reference sequence). Between the trimmed V and J ends, which lost 4 bases and 1 base, there was a span of 13 bases. CDR3 residues: CASSPAAGIQETQYF. CDR3 nucleotide sequence: TGTGCCAGCAGCCCCGCGGCAGGGATCCAAGAGACCCAGTACTTC.

The chain links TRBV7-9 to TRBJ1-2; D possibly corresponds to TRBD1 (5 bases). The V and J ends lost 5 bases and 6 bases respectively, with 10 bases between them. The CDR3 runs to 12 residues. Germline V CDR1 and CDR2: SEHNR, FQNEAQ (reference sequence). In DNA, the CDR3 is TGTGCCAGCAGCCGAGACAGAGATGGCTACACCTTC. Translated, it gives CASSRDRDGYTF. Full variable domain (rest looked up from reference TRBV7-9 and TRBJ1-2): DTGVSQNPRHKITKRGQNVTFRCDPISEHNRLYWYRQTLGQGPEFLTYFQNEAQLEKSRLLSDRFSAERPKGSFSTLEIQRTEQGDSAMYLCASSRDRDGYTFGSGTRLTVV.

V usage is TRBV13 and J usage is TRBJ1-1; a weak D match, TRBD1 (6 bases). V was cut by 2 bases and J by 5 bases, with 9 bases left in between. Germline values: CDR1 PRHDT, CDR2 FYEKMQ (reference sequence). This CDR3 spans 13 amino acids. CDR3 sequence: CASSLFRGTEAFF. For the CDR3, the DNA is TGTGCCAGCAGCTTATTCAGGGGAACTGAAGCTTTCTTT.

The J gene is TRBJ2-1, the V gene TRBV9; TRBD2 might be the D (6 bases). Germline CDR1 and CDR2: SGDLS and YYNGEE. With 0 bases removed from V and 4 bases from J, the gap between germline ends came to 17 bases. This CDR3 contains 17 residues. CDR3 sequence (DNA): TGTGCCAGCAGCGTAGGTATGGGTCCGGGAGCTTACAATGAGCAGTTCTTC. It translates to CASSVGMGPGAYNEQFF. The full variable domain, rest sourced from reference TRBV9 and TRBJ2-1, is DSGVTQTPKHLITATGQRVTLRCSPRSGDLSVYWYQQSLDQGLQFLIQYYNGEERAKGNILERFSAQQFPDLHSELNLSSLELGDSALYFCASSVGMGPGAYNEQFFGPGTRLTVL.

The CDR3 is CASSYGGTGYYEQYF. CDR3 bases: TGTGCCAGCAGTTACGGAGGGACAGGGTACTACGAGCAGTACTTC. The chain carries TRBV6-5 and TRBJ2-7; 9 nucleotides line up with TRBD1. Germline V gene sequence: CDR1 MNHEY, CDR2 SVGAGI. This CDR3 contains 15 residues. With V trimmed by 2 bases and J by 3 bases, 5 bases remained unmatched.

Remarks on this clone: The sample holds other DNA sequences that translate to the same CDR3. The CDR3 here is CASSFSGGFTDTQYF. CDR3 in DNA: TGTGCCAGCAGCTTTTCGGGGGGGTTTACAGATACGCAGTATTTT. The V gene is TRBV11-2, the J gene TRBJ2-3; 8 bases line up with TRBD2. V shed 3 bases and J 3 bases; nucleotides not matched to a gene: 5. From germline, CDR1 is SGHAT and CDR2 FQNNGV. The CDR3 is 15 residues long. The variable domain in full, completed from reference TRBV11-2 and TRBJ2-3, reads EAGVAQSPRYKIIEKRQSVAFWCNPISGHATLYWYQQILGQGPKLLIQFQNNGVVDDSQLPKDRFSAERLKGVDSTLKIQPAKLEDSAVYLCASSFSGGFTDTQYFGPGTRLTVL.

This clone was seen a single time. The chain couples TRBV19 to TRBJ1-3; a weak D match, TRBD1 (5 bases). Per germline, CDR1 LNHDA and CDR2 SQIVND (reference sequence). The CDR3 consists of 15 residues. Deletions cut 5 bases from V and 1 base from J, with 12 bases between. CDR3 sequence (DNA): TGTGCCAGTAGTGCACGTCAGGGTTCTGGAAACACCATATATTTT. It encodes CASSARQGSGNTIYF.